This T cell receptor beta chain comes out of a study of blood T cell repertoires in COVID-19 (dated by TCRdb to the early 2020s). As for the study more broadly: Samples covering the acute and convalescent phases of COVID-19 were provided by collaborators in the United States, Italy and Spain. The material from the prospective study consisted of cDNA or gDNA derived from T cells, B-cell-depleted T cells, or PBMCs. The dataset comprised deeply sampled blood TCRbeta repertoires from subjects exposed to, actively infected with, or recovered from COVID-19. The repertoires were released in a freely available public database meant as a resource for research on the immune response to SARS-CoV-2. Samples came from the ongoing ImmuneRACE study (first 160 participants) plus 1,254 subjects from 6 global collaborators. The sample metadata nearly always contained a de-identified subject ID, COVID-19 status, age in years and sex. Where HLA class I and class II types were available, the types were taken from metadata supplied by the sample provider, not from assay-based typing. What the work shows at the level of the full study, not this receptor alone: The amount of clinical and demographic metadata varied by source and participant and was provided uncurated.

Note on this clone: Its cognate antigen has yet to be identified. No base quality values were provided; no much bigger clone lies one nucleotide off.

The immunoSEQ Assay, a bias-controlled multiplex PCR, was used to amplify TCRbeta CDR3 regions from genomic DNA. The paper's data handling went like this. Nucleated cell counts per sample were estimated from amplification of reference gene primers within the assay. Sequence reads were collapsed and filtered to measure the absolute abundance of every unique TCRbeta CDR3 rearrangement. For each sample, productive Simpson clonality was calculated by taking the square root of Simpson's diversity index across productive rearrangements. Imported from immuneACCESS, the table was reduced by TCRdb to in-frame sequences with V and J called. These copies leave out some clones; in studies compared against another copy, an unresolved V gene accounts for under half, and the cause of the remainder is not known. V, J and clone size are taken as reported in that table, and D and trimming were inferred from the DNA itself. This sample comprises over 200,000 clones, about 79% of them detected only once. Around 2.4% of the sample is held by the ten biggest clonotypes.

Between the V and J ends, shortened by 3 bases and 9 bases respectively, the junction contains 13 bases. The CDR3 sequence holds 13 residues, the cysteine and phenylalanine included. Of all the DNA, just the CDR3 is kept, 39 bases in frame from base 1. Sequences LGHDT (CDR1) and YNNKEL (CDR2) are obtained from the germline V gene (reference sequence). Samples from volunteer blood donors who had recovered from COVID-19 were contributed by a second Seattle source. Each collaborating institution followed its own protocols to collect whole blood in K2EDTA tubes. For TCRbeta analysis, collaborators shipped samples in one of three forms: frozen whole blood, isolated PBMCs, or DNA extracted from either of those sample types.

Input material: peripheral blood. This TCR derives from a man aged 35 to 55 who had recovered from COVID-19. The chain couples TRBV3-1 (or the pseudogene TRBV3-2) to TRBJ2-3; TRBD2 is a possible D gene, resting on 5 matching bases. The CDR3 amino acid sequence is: CASSQAGSNTQYF. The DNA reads TGTGCCAGCAGCCAGGCGGGTAGTAACACGCAGTATTTT.